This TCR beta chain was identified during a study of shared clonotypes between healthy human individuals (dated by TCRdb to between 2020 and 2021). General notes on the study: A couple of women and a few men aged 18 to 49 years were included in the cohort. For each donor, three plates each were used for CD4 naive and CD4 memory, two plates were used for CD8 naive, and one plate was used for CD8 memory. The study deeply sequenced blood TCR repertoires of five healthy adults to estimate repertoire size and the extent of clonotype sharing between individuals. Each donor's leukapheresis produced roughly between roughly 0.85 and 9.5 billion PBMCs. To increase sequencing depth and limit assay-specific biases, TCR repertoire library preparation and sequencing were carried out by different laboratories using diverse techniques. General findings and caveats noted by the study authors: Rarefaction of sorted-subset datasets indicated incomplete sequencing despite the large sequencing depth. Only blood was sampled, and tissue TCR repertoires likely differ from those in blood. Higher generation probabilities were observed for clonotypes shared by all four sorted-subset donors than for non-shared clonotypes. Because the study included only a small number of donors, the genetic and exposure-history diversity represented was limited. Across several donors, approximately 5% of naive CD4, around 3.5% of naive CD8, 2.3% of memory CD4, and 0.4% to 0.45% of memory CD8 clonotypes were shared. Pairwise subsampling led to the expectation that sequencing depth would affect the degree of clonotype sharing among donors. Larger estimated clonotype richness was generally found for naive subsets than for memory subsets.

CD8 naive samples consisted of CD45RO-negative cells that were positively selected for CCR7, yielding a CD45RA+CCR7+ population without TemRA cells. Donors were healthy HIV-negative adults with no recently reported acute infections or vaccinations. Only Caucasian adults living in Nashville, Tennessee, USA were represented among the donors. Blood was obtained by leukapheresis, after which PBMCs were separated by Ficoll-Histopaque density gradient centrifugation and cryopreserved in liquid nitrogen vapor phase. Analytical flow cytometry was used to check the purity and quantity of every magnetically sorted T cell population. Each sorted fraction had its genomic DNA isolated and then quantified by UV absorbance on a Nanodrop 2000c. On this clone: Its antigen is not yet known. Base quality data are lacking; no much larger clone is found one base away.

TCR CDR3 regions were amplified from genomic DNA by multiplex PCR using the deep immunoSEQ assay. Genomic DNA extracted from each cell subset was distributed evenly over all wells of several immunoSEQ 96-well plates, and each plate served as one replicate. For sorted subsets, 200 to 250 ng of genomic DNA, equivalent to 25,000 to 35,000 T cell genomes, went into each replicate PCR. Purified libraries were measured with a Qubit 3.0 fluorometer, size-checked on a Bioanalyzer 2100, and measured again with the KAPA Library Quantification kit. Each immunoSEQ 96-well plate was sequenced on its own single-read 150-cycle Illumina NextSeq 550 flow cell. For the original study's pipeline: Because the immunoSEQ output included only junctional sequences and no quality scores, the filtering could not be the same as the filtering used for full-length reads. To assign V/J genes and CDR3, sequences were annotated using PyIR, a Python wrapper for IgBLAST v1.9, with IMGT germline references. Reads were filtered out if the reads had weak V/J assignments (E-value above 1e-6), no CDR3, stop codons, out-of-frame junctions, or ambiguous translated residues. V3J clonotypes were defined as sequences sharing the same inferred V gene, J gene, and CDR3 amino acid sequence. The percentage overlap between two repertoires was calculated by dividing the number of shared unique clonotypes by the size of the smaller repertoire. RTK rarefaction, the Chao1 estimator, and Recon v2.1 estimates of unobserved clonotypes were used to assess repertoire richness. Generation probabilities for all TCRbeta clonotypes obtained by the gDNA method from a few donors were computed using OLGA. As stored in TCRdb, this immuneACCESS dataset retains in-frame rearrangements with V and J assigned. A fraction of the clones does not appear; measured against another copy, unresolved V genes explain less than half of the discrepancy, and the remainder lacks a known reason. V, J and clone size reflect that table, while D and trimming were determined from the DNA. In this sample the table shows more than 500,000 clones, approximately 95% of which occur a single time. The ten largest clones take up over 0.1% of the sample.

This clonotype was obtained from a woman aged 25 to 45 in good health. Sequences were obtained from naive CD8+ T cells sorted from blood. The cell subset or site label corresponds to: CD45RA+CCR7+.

The nucleotides read TGTGCCAGCAGCTTGGGCCTTTACACTGAAGCTTTCTTT. Its amino acids are CASSLGLYTEAFF. The V gene is TRBV11-2 and the J gene is TRBJ1-1; there is no confident call for the D gene. Relative to germline, V is 3 bases shorter and J is 3 bases shorter, with 8 bases between their ends. Looking up the germline V gene yields CDR1 SGHAT and CDR2 FQNNGV. Inclusive of the bounding cysteine and phenylalanine, the CDR3 is 13 residues long. The DNA shown is the 39-base CDR3, in frame from base 1.